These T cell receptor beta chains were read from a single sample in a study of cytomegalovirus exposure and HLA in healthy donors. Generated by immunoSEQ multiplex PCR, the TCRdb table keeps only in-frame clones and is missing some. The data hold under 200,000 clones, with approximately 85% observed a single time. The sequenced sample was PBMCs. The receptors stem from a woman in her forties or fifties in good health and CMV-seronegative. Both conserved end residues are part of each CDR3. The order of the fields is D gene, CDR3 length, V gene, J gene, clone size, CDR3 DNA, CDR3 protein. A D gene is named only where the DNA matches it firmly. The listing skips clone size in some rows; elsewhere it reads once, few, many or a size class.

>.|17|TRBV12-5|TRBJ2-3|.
TGTGCTAGTGGTTTGGGCGTAGGGGGAGTTCTCACAGATACGCAGTATTTT
CASGLGVGGVLTDTQYF
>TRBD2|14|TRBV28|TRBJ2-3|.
TGTGCCAGCAGCCCGGGACTAGCAAGAGATACGCAGTATTTT
CASSPGLARDTQYF
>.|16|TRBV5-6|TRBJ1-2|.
TGTGCCAGCAGCGGAATAGGGGCGCTGCTTGATTATGGCTACACCTTC
CASSGIGALLDYGYTF
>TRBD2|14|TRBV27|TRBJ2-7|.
TGTGCCAGCAGTTTGGCGGGAGGGAAAAACGAGCAGTACTTC
CASSLAGGKNEQYF
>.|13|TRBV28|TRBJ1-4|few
TGTGCCAGCACTGGGAGGGGGAATGAAAAACTGTTTTTT
CASTGRGNEKLFF
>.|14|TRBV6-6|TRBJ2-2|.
TGTGCCAGCAGTTCCCCAGGGGACACCGGGGAGCTGTTTTTT
CASSSPGDTGELFF
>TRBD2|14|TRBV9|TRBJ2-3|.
TGTGCCAGCAGCCCAGCGGGGAGCACAGATACGCAGTATTTT
CASSPAGSTDTQYF
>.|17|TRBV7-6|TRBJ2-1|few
TGTGCCAGCAGCTTAGTCGGCGGGGCAGGGGGTGGCAATGAGCAGTTCTTC
CASSLVGGAGGGNEQFF
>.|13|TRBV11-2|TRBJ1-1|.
TGTGCCAGCAGCCTCGCACGCCAGGGTGAAGCTTTCTTT
CASSLARQGEAFF
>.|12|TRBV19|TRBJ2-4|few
TGTGCCAGTAGTACGAGAAGACAGAGGCAGTACTTC
CASSTRRQRQYF
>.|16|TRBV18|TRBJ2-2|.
TGTGCCAGCTCACCGGGGGCTATGGGCGTTACCGGGGAGCTGTTTTTT
CASSPGAMGVTGELFF
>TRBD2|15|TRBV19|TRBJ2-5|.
TGTGCCAGTAGTATAACTAGCGGGAGCCAAGAGACCCAGTACTTC
CASSITSGSQETQYF
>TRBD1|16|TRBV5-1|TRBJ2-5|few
TGCGCCAGCAGCTTCGGGACAGGGGGCCTACAAGAGACCCAGTACTTC
CASSFGTGGLQETQYF
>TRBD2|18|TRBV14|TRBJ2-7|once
TGTGCCAGCAGCCAAGATTTTGGGAGCGGGAGTATTGGGTACGAGCAGTACTTC
CASSQDFGSGSIGYEQYF
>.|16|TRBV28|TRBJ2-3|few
TGTGCCAGCAGTTTAACTTTCCCAGGGTCTACAGATACGCAGTATTTT
CASSLTFPGSTDTQYF
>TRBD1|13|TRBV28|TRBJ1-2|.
TGTGCCAGCAGGCAGACAGGGTACTATGGCTACACCTTC
CASRQTGYYGYTF
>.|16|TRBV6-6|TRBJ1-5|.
TGTGCCAGCAGTCGCGGGGGCGCGGGGGGAGATCAGCCCCAGCATTTT
CASSRGGAGGDQPQHF
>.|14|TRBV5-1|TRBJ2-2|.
TGCGCCAGCAGCCGCGCGTCGATCACCGGGGAGCTGTTTTTT
CASSRASITGELFF
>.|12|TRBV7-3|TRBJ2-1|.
TGTGCCAGCAGCTTAGTAGGGAGGGAGCAGTTCTTC
CASSLVGREQFF
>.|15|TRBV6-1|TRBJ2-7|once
TGTGCCAGCAGTGATAGGGGGCGGGGGGCCTACGAGCAGTACTTC
CASSDRGRGAYEQYF
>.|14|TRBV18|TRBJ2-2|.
TGTGCCAGCTCACCCAGGGGCGGCACCGGGGAGCTGTTTTTT
CASSPRGGTGELFF
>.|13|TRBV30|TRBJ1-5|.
TGTGCCTGGAATACGGGGGGCAATCAGCCCCAGCATTTT
CAWNTGGNQPQHF
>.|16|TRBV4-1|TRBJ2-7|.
TGCGCCAGCAGCCCCCAGGAGGGGCGCACCTCCTACGAGCAGTACTTC
CASSPQEGRTSYEQYF
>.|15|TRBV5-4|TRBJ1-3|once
TGTGCCAGCAGCTTGGGGGGGGTCTCTGGAAACACCATATATTTT
CASSLGGVSGNTIYF
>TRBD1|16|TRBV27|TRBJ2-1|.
TGTGCCATCATGAGGACAGGGGCGAGCTCCTACAATGAGCAGTTCTTC
CAIMRTGASSYNEQFF
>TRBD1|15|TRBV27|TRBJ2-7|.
TGTGCCAGCAGTTTTAAGCCGGGACAGAGCTACGAGCAGTACTTC
CASSFKPGQSYEQYF
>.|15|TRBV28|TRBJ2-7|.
TGTGCCAGCAGTTTAGGTGGCAGGGTGAACTACGAGCAGTACTTC
CASSLGGRVNYEQYF
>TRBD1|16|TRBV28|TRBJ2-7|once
TGTGCCAGCAGCCTTTATTCCTGGGACAGGGACTACGAGCAGTACTTC
CASSLYSWDRDYEQYF
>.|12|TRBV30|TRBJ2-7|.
TGTGCCTGGAGTGACAGCTCCTACGAGCAGTACTTC
CAWSDSSYEQYF
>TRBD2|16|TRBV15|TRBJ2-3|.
TGTGCCACCAGCAGAGTCCCTAGCGGGAGTACAGATACGCAGTATTTT
CATSRVPSGSTDTQYF
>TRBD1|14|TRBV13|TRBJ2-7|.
TGTGCCAGCAGCTGGACAGGGAAGTTAGGCGAGCAGTACTTC
CASSWTGKLGEQYF
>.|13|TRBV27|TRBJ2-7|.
TGTGCCAGCAGTTCCCACAGTTCCTACGAGCAGTACTTC
CASSSHSSYEQYF
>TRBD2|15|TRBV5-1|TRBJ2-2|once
TGCGCCAGCAGCTTAAGCGGGAGACCCACCGGGGAGCTGTTTTTT
CASSLSGRPTGELFF
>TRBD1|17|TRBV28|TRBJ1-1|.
TGTGCCAGCAGATACAATCCGGGACAGGGAGCGAACACTGAAGCTTTCTTT
CASRYNPGQGANTEAFF
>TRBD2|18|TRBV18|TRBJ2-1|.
TGTGCCAGCTCACCAAGGACTAGCGGGCCGAGCTCCTACAATGAGCAGTTCTTC
CASSPRTSGPSSYNEQFF
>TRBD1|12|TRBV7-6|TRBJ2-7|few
TGTGCCAGCACTCCTAAACAGGACAGGCTAAATTTC
CASTPKQDRLNF
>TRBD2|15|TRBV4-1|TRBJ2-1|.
TGCTCCAGCAGCCAGTCTGATACTAGCGGGAGATCTTGGTTCTTC
CSSSQSDTSGRSWFF
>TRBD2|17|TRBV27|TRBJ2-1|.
TGTGCCAGCAGTCTAGGGGGGAGCGGGAGGGCCTACAATGAGCAGTTCTTC
CASSLGGSGRAYNEQFF
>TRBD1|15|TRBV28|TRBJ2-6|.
TGTGCCAGCACTTCCAGGGGGCTGGGGGCCAACGTCCTGACTTTC
CASTSRGLGANVLTF
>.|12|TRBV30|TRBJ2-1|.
TGTGCCTGGAAGGCTAGCCCCAATGAGCAGTTCTTC
CAWKASPNEQFF
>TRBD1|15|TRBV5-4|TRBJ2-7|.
TGTGCCAGCAGCCGAGGGGGACAGAACTCCTACGAGCAGTACTTC
CASSRGGQNSYEQYF
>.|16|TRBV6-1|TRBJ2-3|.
TGTGCCAGCAGTGAGTTGGGAGCGCTTGAGGCAGATACGCAGTATTTT
CASSELGALEADTQYF
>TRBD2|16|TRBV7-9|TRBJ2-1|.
TGTTCCAGCAGCACACCCCGACTAGCGGGAGAGGGTGAGCAGTTCTTC
CSSSTPRLAGEGEQFF